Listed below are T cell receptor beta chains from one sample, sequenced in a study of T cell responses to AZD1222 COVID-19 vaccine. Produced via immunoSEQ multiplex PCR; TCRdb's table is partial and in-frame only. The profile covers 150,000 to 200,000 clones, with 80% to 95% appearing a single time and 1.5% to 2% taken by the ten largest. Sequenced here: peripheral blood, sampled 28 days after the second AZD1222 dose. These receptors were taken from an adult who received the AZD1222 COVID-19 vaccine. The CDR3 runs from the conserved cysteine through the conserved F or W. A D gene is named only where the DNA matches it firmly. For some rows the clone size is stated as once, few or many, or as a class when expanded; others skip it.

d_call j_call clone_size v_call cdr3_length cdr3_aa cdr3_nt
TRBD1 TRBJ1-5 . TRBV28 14 CASSFRQGWQPQHF TGTGCCAGCAGTTTTAGACAGGGGTGGCAGCCCCAGCATTTT
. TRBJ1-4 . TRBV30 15 CAWSNQQGSNEKLFF TGTGCCTGGAGTAATCAGCAGGGATCTAATGAAAAACTGTTTTTT
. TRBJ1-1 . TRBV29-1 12 CSVYTGDTEAFF TGCAGCGTTTATACGGGGGACACTGAAGCTTTCTTT
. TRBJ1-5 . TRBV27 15 CASRWDGRTLGPQHF TGTGCCAGCCGTTGGGACGGCAGGACCCTCGGGCCCCAGCATTTT
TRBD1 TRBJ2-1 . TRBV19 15 CASSKGTGGGNEQFF TGTGCCAGTAGTAAAGGGACAGGGGGGGGAAATGAGCAGTTCTTC
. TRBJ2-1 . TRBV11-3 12 CASSYASDEQFF TGTGCCAGCAGCTACGCCTCCGATGAGCAGTTCTTC
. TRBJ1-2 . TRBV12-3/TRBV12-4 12 CASRAQGGGYTF TGTGCCAGCAGGGCCCAGGGTGGAGGCTACACCTTC
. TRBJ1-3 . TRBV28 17 CASSFADSYNSGNTIYF TGTGCCAGCAGTTTTGCAGACAGCTACAACTCTGGAAACACCATATATTTT
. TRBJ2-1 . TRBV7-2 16 CASSLAPGVRDNEQFF TGTGCCAGCAGCTTAGCGCCGGGAGTTCGGGACAATGAGCAGTTCTTC
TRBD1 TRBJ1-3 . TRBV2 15 CASSGQGATGNTIYF TGTGCCAGCAGTGGACAGGGGGCAACAGGAAACACCATATATTTT
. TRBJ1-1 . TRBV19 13 CASSRTLGFEAFF TGTGCCAGTAGCCGTACCCTTGGATTCGAAGCTTTCTTT
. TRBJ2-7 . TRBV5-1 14 CASSLATSSYEQYF TGCGCCAGCAGCTTGGCCACCAGCTCCTACGAGCAGTACTTC
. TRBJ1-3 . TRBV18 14 CASSPPNSGNTIYF TGTGCCAGCTCACCTCCCAACTCTGGAAACACCATATATTTT
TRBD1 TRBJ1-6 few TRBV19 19 CASSPSRQGGGSYNSPLHF TGTGCCAGTAGTCCGTCACGACAGGGTGGAGGTTCCTATAATTCACCCCTCCACTTT
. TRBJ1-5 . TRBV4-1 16 CASSQGGQASNQPQHF TGCGCCAGCAGCCAAGGTGGGCAGGCTAGCAATCAGCCCCAGCATTTT
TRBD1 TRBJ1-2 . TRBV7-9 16 CASSSGQGALGYGYTF TGTGCCAGCAGCTCGGGACAGGGGGCGCTGGGCTATGGCTACACCTTC
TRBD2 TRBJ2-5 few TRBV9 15 CASSVAGRRQETQYF TGTGCCAGCAGCGTAGCCGGGAGGAGGCAAGAGACCCAGTACTTC
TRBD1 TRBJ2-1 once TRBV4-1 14 CASSPGTGYNEQFF TGCGCCAGCAGCCCCGGGACAGGCTACAATGAGCAGTTCTTC
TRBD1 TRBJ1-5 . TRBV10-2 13 CASSGTGNQPQHF TGCGCCAGCAGCGGGACAGGCAATCAGCCCCAGCATTTT
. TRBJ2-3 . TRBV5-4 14 CASSLFEGTDTQYF TGTGCCAGCAGCCTCTTCGAGGGCACAGATACGCAGTATTTT
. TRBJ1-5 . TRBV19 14 CASSARMTGQPQHF TGTGCCAGTTCGGCCAGGATGACGGGTCAGCCCCAGCATTTT
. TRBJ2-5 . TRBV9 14 CASSARASPETQYF TGTGCCAGCAGCGCCCGTGCCAGTCCCGAGACCCAGTACTTC
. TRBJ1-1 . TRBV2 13 CASGYREPTEAFF TGTGCCAGCGGGTACAGGGAGCCCACTGAAGCTTTCTTT
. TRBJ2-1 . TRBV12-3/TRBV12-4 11 CASSLGVVLFF TGTGCCAGCAGTTTGGGGGTAGTTCTGTTCTTC
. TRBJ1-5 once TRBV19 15 CASSIGQGSNQPQHF TGTGCCAGTAGTATAGGCCAGGGTAGCAATCAGCCCCAGCATTTT
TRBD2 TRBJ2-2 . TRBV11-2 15 CASSLTSGSAGELFF TGTGCCAGCAGCTTAACTAGCGGGAGTGCCGGGGAGCTGTTTTTT
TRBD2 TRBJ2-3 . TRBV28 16 CASSSPGTSGRNTQYF TGTGCCAGCAGTAGTCCCGGGACTAGCGGGAGAAATACGCAGTATTTT
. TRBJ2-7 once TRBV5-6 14 CASSFGGTAYEQYF TGTGCCAGCAGCTTTGGGGGTACAGCCTACGAGCAGTACTTC
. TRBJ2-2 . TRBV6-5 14 CASSWGPNTGELFF TGTGCCAGCAGTTGGGGCCCCAACACCGGGGAGCTGTTTTTT
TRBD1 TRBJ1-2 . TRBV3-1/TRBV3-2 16 CASSLTGGLEPFGYTF TGTGCCAGCAGCCTGACAGGGGGCCTCGAACCTTTTGGCTACACCTTC
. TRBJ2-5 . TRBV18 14 CASSSNAGQETQYF TGTGCCAGCTCATCAAACGCGGGGCAAGAGACCCAGTACTTC
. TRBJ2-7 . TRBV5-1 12 CASSLGTYEQYF TGCGCCAGCAGCTTGGGAACCTACGAGCAGTACTTC
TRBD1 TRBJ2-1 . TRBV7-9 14 CASILRDRGNEQFF TGTGCCAGCATCCTCCGGGACAGGGGTAATGAGCAGTTCTTC